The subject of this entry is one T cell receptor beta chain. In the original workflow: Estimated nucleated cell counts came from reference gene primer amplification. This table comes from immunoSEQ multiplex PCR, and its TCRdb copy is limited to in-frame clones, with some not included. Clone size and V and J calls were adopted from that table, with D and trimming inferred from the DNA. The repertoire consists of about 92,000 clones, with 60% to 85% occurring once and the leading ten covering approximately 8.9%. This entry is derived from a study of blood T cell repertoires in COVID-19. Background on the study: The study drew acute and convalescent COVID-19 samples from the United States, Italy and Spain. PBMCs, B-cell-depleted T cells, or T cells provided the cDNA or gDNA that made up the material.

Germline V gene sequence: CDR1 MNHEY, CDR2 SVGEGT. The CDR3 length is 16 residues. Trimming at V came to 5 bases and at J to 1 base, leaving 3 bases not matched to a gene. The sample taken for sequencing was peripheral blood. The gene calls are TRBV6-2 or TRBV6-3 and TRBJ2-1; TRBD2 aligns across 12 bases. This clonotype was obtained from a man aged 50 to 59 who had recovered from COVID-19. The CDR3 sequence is CASSRTSGISYNEQFF. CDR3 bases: TGTGCCAGCAGTCGGACTAGCGGGATATCCTACAATGAGCAGTTCTTC.